The entry below describes one TCR beta chain. Antigen: not known. CDR3 size: 16 residues. With 0 bases clipped from V and 9 bases from J, the junction kept 9 bases outside the gene matches. From germline, CDR1 is SGHNT and CDR2 YYREEE (reference sequence). The data were obtained in a study of monozygotic twins with cystic fibrosis. General study results and limits: J usage was most co-twin-similar in 8 of 16 pairs, V in 13. Monozygotic CF twins shared more identical nucleotide clonotypes than unrelated patients. Median Simpson clonality of approximately 0.0091 suggested naive T cells predominated.

Profiling relied on immunoSEQ multiplex PCR, and the TCRdb table lists in-frame clones only, not all of them. The top ten hold around 0.15% of the sample, which has roughly 32,000 clones, around 96% seen once. Sequencing used blood. V gene TRBV5-4 combines with J gene TRBJ2-1, with 10 bases identical to TRBD2. The receptor was derived from a girl aged 2 to 9 with cystic fibrosis. The CDR3 sequence is CASSLGSSGSRGEQFF. The CDR3 DNA reads as TGTGCCAGCAGCTTGGGGTCTAGCGGGAGTAGGGGTGAGCAGTTCTTC.